This T cell receptor (beta chain) was captured in a study of CD8+ T cells in alopecia areata. Treatment of the sample: oral pan-JAK inhibitor, 5-10 mg twice daily. The V gene's germline CDR1 is SGDLS and CDR2 YYNGEE. CDR3 length: 13 amino acids. Trimming left V 2 bases short and J 6 bases short, with 9 bases between. In each case, RNA was isolated and then reverse transcribed into cDNA as the sequencing template. Sequencing was performed with immunoSEQ multiplex PCR; in TCRdb, only in-frame clones are kept and a portion is missing. The sample shows around 300,000 clones, approximately 60% of them seen only once.

The rearrangement uses TRBV9 and TRBJ2-1; D ambiguous. The sample in question was CD4+ T cells sorted from blood, obtained at approximately week 51, from a patient treated with tofacitinib. The TCR originated in a human donor with alopecia areata. CDR3 DNA sequence: TGTGCCAGCAGCGTGGGATGGGGCAATGAGCAGTTCTTC. Its protein is CASSVGWGNEQFF. Complete variable domain (other parts from reference TRBV9 and TRBJ2-1): DSGVTQTPKHLITATGQRVTLRCSPRSGDLSVYWYQQSLDQGLQFLIQYYNGEERAKGNILERFSAQQFPDLHSELNLSSLELGDSALYFCASSVGWGNEQFFGPGTRLTVL.